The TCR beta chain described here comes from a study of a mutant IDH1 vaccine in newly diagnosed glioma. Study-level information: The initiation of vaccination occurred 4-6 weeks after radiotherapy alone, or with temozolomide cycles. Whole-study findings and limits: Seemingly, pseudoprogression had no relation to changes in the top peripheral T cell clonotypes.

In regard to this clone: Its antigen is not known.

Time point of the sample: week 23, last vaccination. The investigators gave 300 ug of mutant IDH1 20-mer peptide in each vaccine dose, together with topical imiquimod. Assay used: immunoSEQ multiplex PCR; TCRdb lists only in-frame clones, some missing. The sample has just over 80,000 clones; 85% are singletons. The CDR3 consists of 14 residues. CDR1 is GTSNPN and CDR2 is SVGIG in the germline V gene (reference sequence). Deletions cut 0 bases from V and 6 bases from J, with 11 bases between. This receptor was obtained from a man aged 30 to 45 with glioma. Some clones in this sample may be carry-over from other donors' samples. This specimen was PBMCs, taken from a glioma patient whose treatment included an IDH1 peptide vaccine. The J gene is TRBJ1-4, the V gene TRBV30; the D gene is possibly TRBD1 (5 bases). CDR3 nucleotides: TGTGCCTGGAGTGTAATCCGGGGGGATGAAAAACTGTTTTTT. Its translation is CAWSVIRGDEKLFF.